This T cell receptor beta chain was recorded in a study of blood T cell repertoires in COVID-19. Looking at the study overall: Whether acute or convalescent, the COVID-19 samples came from the United States, Italy and Spain. Sources were T cells, B-cell-depleted T cells, or PBMCs; the material itself was cDNA or gDNA.

The authors' processing: Counts of nucleated cells, estimated from reference gene primer amplification, were obtained. The table came from immunoSEQ multiplex PCR; TCRdb's copy has only in-frame clones and leaves some out. V and J calls and clone size are copied from that table; D and trimming were computed from the DNA. The table lists 230,000 or so clones, roughly 87% of them singletons, with 1.9% in the top ten. CDR1 is MNHEY and CDR2 is SMNVEV in the germline V gene (reference sequence). The CDR3 runs to 14 residues. Trimming removed 4 bases from V and 7 bases from J, with 16 bases in between. The genes are TRBV27 and TRBJ1-2; D unresolved. The sequencing sample was made of peripheral blood. This TCR was recovered from a man in his forties or fifties with active or convalescent COVID-19. The CDR3, as DNA: TGTGCCAGCAGTTACTCGGGTGAGACGGGTGGCTACACCTTC. Translating gives CASSYSGETGGYTF.